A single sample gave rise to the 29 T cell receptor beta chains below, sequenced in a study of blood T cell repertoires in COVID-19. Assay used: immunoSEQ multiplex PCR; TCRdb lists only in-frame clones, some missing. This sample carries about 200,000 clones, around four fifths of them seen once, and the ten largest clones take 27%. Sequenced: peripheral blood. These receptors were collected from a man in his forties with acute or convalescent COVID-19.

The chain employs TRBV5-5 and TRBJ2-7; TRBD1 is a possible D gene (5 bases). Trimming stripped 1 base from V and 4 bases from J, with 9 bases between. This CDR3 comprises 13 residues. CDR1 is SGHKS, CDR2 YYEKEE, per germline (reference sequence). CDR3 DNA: TGTGCCAGCAGCTTGCAGGGAAAGTACGAGCAGTACTTC. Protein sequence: CASSLQGKYEQYF. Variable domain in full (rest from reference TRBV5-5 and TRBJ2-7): DAGVTQSPTHLIKTRGQQVTLRCSPISGHKSVSWYQQVLGQGPQFIFQYYEKEERGRGNFPDRFSARQFPNYSSELNVNALLLGDSALYLCASSLQGKYEQYFGPGTRLTVT.

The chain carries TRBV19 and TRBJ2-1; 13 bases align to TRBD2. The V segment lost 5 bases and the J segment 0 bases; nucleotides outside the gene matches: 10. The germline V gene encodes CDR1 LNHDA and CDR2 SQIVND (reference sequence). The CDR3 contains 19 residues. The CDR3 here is CASSPLGLAGSFSYNEQFF. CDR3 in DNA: TGTGCCAGTAGTCCCCTGGGACTAGCGGGGTCTTTCTCCTACAATGAGCAGTTCTTC.

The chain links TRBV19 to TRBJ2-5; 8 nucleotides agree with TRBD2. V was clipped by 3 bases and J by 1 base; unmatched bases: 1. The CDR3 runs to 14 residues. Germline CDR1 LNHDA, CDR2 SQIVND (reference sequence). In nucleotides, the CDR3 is TGTGCCAGTAGTATCCTAGCGGGCCAAGAGACCCAGTACTTC. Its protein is CASSILAGQETQYF.

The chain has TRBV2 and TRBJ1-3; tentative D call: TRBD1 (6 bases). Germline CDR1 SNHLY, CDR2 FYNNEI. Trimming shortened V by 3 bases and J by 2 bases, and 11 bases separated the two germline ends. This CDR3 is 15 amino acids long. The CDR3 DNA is TGTGCCAGCAGTGAGGGACAAGCGGCTGGAAACACCATATATTTT. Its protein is CASSEGQAAGNTIYF.

The CDR3 here is CASISGTGGLEAFF. The CDR3 coding sequence is TGTGCCAGCATATCCGGGACAGGGGGCCTGGAAGCTTTCTTT. V gene TRBV7-8 combines with J gene TRBJ1-1, with 12 bases matching TRBD1. J was trimmed by 8 bases and V by 7 bases; bases with no gene match: 8. This CDR3 comprises 14 residues. The germline V gene encodes CDR1 SGHVS and CDR2 FQNEAQ.

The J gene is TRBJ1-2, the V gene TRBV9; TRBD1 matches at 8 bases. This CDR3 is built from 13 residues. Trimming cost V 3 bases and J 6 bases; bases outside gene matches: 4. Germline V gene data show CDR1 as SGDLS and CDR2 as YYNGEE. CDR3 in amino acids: CASSAGTGNGYTF. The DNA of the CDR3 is TGTGCCAGCAGCGCTGGGACAGGTAATGGCTACACCTTC.

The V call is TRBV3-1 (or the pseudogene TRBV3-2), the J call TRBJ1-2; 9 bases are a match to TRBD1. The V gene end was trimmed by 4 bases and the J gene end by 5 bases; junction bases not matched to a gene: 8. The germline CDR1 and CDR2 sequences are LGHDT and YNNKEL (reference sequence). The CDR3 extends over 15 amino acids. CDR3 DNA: TGTGCCAGCAGCCTAGGGACAGGGATGGAGTATGGCTACACCTTC. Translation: CASSLGTGMEYGYTF.

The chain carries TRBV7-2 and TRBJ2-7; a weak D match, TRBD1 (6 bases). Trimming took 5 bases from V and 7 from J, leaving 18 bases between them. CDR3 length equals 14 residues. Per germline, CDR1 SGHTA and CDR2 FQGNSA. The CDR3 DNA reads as TGTGCCAGCAGCCCCGTCTTGGGGACACTTGAGCAGTACTTC. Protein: CASSPVLGTLEQYF.

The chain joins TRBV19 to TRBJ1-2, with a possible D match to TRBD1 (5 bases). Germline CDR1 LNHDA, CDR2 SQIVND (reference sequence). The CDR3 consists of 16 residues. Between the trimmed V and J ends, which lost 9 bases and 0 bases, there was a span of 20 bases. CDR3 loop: CASSLAEGLPNYGYTF. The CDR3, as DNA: TGTGCCAGCTCTTTGGCGGAGGGGCTTCCTAACTATGGCTACACCTTC. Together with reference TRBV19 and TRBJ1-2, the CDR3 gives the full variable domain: DGGITQSPKYLFRKEGQNVTLSCEQNLNHDAMYWYRQDPGQGLRLIYYSQIVNDFQKGDIAEGYSVSREKKESFPLTVTSAQKNPTAFYLCASSLAEGLPNYGYTFGSGTRLTVV.

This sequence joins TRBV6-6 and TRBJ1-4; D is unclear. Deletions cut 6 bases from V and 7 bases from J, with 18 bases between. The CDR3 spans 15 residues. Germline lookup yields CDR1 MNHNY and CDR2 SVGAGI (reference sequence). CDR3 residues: CASRSGRQEAEKLFF. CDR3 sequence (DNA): TGTGCCAGCAGATCCGGTAGGCAGGAGGCTGAAAAACTGTTTTTT.

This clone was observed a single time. Written as DNA, the CDR3 is TGTGCCAGCTCACCTGAAACTAGCGGAGGGAGAGATACGCAGTATTTT. It encodes CASSPETSGGRDTQYF. This chain uses TRBV18 with TRBJ2-3; 8 nucleotides agree with TRBD2. Germline V gene lookup returns CDR1 KGHSH and CDR2 LQKENI. After removal of 3 bases from V and 5 bases from J, the junction contained 10 bases not matched to a gene. CDR3 length equals 16 residues.

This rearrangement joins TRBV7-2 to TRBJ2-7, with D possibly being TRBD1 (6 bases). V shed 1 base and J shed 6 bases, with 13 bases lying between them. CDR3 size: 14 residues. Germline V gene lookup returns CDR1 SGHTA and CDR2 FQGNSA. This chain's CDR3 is CASSLVGTGSEQYF. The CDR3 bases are TGTGCCAGCAGCTTAGTAGGTACAGGGTCCGAGCAGTACTTC. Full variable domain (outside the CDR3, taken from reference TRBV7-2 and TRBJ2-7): GAGVSQSPSNKVTEKGKDVELRCDPISGHTALYWYRQSLGQGLEFLIYFQGNSAPDKSGLPSDRFSAERTGGSVSTLTIQRTQQEDSAVYLCASSLVGTGSEQYFGPGTRLTVT.

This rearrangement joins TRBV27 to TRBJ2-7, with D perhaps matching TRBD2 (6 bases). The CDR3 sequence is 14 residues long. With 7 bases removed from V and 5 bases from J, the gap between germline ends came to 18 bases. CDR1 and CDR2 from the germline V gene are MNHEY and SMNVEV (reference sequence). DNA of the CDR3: TGTGCCAGCAAGCCCGGGACTTTTACCCACGAGCAGTACTTC. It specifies CASKPGTFTHEQYF.

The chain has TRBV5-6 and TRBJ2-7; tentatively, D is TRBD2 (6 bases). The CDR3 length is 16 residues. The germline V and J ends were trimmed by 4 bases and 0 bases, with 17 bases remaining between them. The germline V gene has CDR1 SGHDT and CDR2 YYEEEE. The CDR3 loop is CASSPGGQGFSYEQYF. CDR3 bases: TGTGCCAGCAGCCCCGGAGGGCAGGGCTTCTCCTACGAGCAGTACTTC. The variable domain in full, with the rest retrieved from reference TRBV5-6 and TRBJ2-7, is DAGVTQSPTHLIKTRGQQVTLRCSPKSGHDTVSWYQQALGQGPQFIFQYYEEEERQRGNFPDRFSGHQFPNYSSELNVNALLLGDSALYLCASSPGGQGFSYEQYFGPGTRLTVT.

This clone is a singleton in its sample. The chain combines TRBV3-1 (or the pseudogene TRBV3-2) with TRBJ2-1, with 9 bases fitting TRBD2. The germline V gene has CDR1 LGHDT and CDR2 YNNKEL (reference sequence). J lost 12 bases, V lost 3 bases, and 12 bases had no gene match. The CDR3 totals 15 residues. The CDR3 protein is CASSHSAQTSGRQFF. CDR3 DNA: TGTGCCAGCAGCCATAGTGCCCAAACTAGCGGGCGGCAGTTCTTC.

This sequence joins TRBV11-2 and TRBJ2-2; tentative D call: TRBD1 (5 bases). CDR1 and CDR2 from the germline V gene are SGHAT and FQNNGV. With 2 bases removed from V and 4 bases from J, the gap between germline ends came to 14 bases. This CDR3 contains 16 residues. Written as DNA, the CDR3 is TGTGCCAGCAGCTTAATAGGTGGGGCTCGCACCGGGGAGCTGTTTTTT. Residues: CASSLIGGARTGELFF.

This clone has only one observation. The CDR3 is CASSFDRGITYEQYF. CDR3 nucleotides: TGTGCCAGCAGCTTCGATAGGGGGATTACCTACGAGCAGTACTTC. The V gene is TRBV5-4, the J gene TRBJ2-7; tentatively, D is TRBD1 (6 bases). Germline loops: CDR1 SGHNT, CDR2 YYREEE (reference sequence). V was trimmed by 2 bases and J by 2 bases, leaving 14 bases between them. This CDR3 has 15 amino acids.

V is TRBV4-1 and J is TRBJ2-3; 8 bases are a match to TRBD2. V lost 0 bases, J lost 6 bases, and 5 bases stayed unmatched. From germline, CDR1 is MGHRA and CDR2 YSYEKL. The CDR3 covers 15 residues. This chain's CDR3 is CASSQERTGGDTQYF. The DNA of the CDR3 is TGCGCCAGCAGCCAAGAGAGGACGGGGGGGGATACGCAGTATTTT.

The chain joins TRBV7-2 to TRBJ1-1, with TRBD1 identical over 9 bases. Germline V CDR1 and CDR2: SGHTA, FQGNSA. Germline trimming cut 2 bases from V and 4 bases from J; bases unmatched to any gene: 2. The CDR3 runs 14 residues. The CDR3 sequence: CASSLRGQGTEAFF. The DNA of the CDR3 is TGTGCCAGCAGCTTAAGGGGACAGGGCACTGAAGCTTTCTTT.

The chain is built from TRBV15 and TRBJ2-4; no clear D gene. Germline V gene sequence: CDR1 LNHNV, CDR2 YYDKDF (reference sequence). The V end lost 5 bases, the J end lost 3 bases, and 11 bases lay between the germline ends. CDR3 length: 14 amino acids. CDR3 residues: CATSVRVGKNIQYF. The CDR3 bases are TGTGCCACCAGCGTCCGGGTTGGCAAAAACATTCAGTACTTC.

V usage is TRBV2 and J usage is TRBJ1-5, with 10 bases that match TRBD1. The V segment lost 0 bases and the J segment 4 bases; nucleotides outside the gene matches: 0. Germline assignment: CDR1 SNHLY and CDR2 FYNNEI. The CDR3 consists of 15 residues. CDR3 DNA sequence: TGTGCCAGCAGTGAAGCGGGACAGGGGAATCAGCCCCAGCATTTT. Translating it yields CASSEAGQGNQPQHF.

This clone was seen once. DNA for the CDR3: TGTGCCAGCAGTGAGTACCGGGAGAAGGCCAATGAGCAGTTCTTC. Its translation: CASSEYREKANEQFF. V gene TRBV2 combines with J gene TRBJ2-1; TRBD2 might be the D (6 bases). The CDR3 has 15 residues. Trimming cost V 3 bases and J 6 bases, with 15 bases left between them. CDR1 and CDR2 from the germline V gene are SNHLY and FYNNEI.

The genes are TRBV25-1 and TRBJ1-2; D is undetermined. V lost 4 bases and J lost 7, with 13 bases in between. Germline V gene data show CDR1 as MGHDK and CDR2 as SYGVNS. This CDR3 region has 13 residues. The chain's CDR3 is CASSVSARFGYTF. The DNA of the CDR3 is TGTGCCAGCAGTGTTTCAGCCAGGTTTGGCTACACCTTC.

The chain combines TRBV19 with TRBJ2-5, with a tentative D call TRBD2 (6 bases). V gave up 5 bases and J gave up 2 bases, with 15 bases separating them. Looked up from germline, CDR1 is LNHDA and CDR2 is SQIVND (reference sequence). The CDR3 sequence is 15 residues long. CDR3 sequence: CASSPPGGTQETQYF. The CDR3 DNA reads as TGTGCCAGTAGTCCGCCCGGCGGGACTCAAGAGACCCAGTACTTC.

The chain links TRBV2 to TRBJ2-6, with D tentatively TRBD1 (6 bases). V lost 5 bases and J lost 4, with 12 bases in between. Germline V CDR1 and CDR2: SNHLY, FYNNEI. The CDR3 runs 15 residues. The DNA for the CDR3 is TGTGCCAGCAGTTTTCCAGGGGCCGGGGCCAACGTCCTGACTTTC. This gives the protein CASSFPGAGANVLTF.

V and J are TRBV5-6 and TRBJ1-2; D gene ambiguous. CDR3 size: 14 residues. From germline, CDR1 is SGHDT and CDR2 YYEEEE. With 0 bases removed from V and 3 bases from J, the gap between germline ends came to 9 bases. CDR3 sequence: CASSLVTEDYGYTF. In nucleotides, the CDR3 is TGTGCCAGCAGCTTGGTTACGGAGGACTATGGCTACACCTTC.

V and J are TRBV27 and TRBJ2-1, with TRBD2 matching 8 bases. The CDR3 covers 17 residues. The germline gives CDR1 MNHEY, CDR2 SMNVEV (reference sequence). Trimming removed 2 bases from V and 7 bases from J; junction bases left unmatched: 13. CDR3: CASSLGFWLAGGNEQFF. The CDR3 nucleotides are TGTGCCAGCAGTTTAGGGTTCTGGCTAGCGGGTGGGAATGAGCAGTTCTTC.

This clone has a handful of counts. The CDR3 DNA reads TGTGCCAGCCTAACAGGGCGGTACGAAAAACTGTTTTTT. Translated: CASLTGRYEKLFF. This sequence joins TRBV2 and TRBJ1-4, with D perhaps matching TRBD1 (6 bases). Germline V CDR1 and CDR2: SNHLY, FYNNEI. The CDR3 loop spans 13 amino acids. V dropped 8 bases and J dropped 8 bases, with 15 bases sitting between them.

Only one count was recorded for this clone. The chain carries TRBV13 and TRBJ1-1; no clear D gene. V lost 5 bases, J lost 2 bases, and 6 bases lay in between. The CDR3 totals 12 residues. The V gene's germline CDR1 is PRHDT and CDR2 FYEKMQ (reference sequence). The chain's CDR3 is CASSARNTEAFF. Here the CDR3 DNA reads TGTGCCAGCAGCGCCAGAAACACTGAAGCTTTCTTT.